This TCR beta chain originates from a study of T cell clusters in autoimmune cytopenias. Background on the study: Per sample, median TRB depth was roughly 56,000 reads, yielding a median roughly 2,400 distinct clonotypes.

Each sample's input was 250 ng genomic DNA, some 38,000 genome equivalents. This clonotype is called medium-sized based on its frequency. Multiplex touch-down PCR amplified TRB using TRB-A and TRB-B pools in one tube. From the multiplex PCR reads, TCRdb lists one entry per CDR3 protein and no DNA. The sample has some 11,000 distinct CDR3 sequences. CDR1 is SQVTM and CDR2 is ANQGSEA in the germline V gene. The length of the CDR3 is 11 residues. Separately, the same data were catalogued under a study of T cell repertoires in aging, cancer and after chemotherapy.

Sequences were obtained from peripheral blood. The chain is built from TRBV29-1 and TRBJ2-3; TCRdb reports TRBD1, a call that lacks DNA to check it against. The TCR sequence derives from a human donor in good health. The CDR3 spells CSDRVGDTQYF.